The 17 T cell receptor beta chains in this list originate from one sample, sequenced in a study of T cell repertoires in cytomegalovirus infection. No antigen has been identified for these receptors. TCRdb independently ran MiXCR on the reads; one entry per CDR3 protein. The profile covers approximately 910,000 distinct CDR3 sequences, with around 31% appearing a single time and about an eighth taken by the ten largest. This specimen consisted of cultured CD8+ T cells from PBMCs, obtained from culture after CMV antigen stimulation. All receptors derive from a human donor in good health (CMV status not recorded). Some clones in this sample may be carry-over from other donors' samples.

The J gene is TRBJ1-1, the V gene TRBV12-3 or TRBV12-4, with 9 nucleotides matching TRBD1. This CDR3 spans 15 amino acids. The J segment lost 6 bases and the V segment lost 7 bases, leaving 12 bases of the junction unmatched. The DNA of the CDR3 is TGTGCCAGCAATAGTTTTGGGACAGGGTTCTCTGAAGCTTTCTTT. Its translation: CASNSFGTGFSEAFF.

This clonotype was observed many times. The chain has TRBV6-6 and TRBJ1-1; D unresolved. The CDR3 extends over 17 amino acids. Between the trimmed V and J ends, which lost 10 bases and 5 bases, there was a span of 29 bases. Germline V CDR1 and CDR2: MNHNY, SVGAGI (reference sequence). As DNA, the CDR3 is TGTGCCACCGCAGTTCGTCGGCGCTGGGTTTGGAGAACTGAAGCTTTCTTT. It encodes CATAVRRRWVWRTEAFF.

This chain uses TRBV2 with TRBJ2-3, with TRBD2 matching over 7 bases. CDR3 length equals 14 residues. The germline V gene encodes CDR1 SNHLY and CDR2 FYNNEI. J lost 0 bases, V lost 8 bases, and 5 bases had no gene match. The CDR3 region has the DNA TGTGCCAGCCAACTAGCGATAAGCACAGATACGCAGTATTTT. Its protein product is CASQLAISTDTQYF. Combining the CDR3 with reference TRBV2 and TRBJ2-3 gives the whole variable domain EPEVTQTPSHQVTQMGQEVILRCVPISNHLYFYWYRQILGQKVEFLVSFYNNEISEKSEIFDDQFSVERPDGSNFTLKIRSTKLEDSAMYFCASQLAISTDTQYFGPGTRLTVL.

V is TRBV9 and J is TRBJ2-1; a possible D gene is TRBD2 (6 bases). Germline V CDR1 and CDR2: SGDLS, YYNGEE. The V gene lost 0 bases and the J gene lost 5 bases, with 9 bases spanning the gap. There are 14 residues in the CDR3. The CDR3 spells CASSVAGDHNEQFF. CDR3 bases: TGTGCCAGCAGCGTAGCGGGGGACCACAATGAGCAGTTCTTC.

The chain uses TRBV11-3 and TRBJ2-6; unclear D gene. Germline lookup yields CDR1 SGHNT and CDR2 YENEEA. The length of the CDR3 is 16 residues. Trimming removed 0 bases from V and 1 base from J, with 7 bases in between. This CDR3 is CASSLDSLSGANVLTF. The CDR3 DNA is TGTGCCAGCAGCTTAGATTCCCTATCTGGGGCCAACGTCCTGACTTTC.

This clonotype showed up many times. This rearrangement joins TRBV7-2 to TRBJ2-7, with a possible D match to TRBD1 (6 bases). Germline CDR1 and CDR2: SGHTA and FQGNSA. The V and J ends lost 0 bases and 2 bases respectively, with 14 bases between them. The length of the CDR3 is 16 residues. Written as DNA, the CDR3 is TGTGCCAGCAGCTTAGCGGAGGACAGACCGACCTACGAGCAGTACGTC. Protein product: CASSLAEDRPTYEQYV.

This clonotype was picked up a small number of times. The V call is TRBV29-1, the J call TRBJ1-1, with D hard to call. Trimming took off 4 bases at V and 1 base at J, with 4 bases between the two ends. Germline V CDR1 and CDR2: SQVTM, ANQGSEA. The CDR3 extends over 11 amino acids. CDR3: CSVVKNTEAFF. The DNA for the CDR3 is TGCAGCGTTGTGAAGAACACTGAAGCTTTCTTT.

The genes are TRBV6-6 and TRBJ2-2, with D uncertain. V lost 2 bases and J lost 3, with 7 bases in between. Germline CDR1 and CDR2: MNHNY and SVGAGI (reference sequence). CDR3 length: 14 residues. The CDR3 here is CASSYDGDTGELFF. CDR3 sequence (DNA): TGTGCCAGCAGTTACGATGGAGACACCGGGGAGCTGTTTTTT.

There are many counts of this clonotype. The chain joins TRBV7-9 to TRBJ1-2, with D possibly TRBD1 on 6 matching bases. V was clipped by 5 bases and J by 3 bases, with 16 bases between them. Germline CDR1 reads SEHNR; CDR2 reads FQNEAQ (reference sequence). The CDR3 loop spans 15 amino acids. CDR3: CASSGSGGPDYGYTF. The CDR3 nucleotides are TGTGCCAGCAGCGGTAGCGGGGGCCCTGACTATGGCTACACCTTC.

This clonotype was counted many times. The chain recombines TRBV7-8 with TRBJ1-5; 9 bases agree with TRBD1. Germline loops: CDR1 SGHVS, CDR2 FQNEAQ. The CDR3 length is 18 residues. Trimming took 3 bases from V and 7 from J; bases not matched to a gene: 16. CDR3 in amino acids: CASSFGRQGVTGNQPQHF. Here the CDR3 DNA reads TGTGCCAGCAGCTTCGGTAGACAGGGGGTAACAGGGAACCAGCCCCAGCATTTT.

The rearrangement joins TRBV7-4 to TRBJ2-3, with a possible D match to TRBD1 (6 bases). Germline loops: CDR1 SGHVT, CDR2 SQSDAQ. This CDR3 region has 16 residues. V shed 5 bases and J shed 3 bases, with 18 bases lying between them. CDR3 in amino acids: CASSQGPNRATDTQYF. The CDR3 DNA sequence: TGTGCCAGCAGCCAGGGCCCCAACAGGGCGACAGATACGCAGTATTTT.

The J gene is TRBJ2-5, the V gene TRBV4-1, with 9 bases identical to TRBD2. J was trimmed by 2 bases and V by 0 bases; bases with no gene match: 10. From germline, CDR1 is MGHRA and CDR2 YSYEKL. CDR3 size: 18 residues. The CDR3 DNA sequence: TGCGCCAGCAGCCAAGATGTTGATAGCGGGGGTGTACAAGAGACCCAGTACTTC. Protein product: CASSQDVDSGGVQETQYF.

The CDR3 DNA reads TGTGCCAGCAGCGTCGGGACACACACTTGCACAGATACGCAGTATTTT. Its protein is CASSVGTHTCTDTQYF. The chain couples TRBV27 to TRBJ2-3, with a weak D call TRBD1 (6 bases). The germline V gene encodes CDR1 MNHEY and CDR2 SMNVEV (reference sequence). Trimming pared 6 bases from V and 1 base from J, leaving 17 bases between. The CDR3 totals 16 residues.

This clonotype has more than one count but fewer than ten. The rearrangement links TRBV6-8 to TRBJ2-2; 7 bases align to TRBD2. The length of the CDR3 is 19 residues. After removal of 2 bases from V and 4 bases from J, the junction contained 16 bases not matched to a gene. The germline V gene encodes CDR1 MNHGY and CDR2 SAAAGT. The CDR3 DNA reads TGTGCCAGCAGTTACACCCGAATCCAGCGGGAAAGGGGCACCGGGGAGCTGTTTTTT. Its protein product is CASSYTRIQRERGTGELFF.

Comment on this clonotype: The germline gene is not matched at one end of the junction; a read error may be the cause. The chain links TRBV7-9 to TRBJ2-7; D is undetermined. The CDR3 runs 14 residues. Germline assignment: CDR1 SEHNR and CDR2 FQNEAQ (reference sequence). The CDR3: CTSSLVGSSYEQYF. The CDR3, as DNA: TGTACCAGCAGCTTAGTCGGTTCCTCCTACGAGCAGTACTTC.

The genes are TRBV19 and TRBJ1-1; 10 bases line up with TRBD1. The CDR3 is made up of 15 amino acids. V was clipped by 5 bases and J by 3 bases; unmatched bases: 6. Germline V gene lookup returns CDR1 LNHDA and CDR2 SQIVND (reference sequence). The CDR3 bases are TGTGCCAGTAGTGACCGGGACAGGGGCGACACTGAAGCTTTCTTT. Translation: CASSDRDRGDTEAFF.

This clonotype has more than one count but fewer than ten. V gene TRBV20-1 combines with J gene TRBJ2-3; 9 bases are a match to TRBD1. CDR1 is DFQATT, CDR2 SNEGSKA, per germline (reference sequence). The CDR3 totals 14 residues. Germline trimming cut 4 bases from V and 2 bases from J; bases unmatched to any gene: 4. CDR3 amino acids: CSATTGGITDTQYF. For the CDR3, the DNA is TGCAGTGCTACTACAGGGGGCATCACAGATACGCAGTATTTT.